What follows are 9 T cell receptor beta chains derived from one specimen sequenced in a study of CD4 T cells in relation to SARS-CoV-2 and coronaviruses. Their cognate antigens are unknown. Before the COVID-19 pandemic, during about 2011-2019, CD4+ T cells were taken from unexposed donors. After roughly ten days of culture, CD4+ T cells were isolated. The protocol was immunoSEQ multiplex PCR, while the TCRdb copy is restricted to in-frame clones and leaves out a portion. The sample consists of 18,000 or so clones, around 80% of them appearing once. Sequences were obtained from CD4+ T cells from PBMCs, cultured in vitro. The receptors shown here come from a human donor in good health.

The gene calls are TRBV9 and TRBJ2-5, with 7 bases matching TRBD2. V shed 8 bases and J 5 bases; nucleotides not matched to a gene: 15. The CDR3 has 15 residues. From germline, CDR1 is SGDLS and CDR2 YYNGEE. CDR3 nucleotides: TGTGCCAGTAATTTAAGCGGGGAGGAGGGGGAGACCCAGTACTTC. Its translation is CASNLSGEEGETQYF.

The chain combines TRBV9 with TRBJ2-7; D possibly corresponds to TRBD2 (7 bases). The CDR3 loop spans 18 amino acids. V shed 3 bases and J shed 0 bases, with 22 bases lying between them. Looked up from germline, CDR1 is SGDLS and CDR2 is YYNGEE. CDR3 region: CASSEGLGAGAVSYEQYF. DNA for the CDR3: TGTGCCAGCAGCGAGGGGTTAGGGGCGGGGGCCGTCTCCTACGAGCAGTACTTC.

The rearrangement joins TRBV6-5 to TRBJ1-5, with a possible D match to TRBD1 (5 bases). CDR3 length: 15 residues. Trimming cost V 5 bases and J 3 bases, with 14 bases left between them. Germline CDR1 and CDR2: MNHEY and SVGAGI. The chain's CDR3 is CASSTTGTANQPQHF. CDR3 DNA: TGTGCCAGCAGTACGACGGGGACCGCCAATCAGCCCCAGCATTTT.

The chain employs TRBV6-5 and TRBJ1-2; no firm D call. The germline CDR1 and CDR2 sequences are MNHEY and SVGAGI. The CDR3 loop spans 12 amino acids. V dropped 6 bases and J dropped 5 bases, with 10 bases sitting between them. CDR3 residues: CASRVGRYGYTF. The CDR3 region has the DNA TGTGCCAGCAGGGTCGGGAGGTATGGCTACACCTTC.

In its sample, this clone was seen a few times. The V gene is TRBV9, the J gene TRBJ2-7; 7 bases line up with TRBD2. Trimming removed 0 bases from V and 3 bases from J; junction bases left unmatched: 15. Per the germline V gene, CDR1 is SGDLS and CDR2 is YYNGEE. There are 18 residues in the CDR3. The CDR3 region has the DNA TGTGCCAGCAGCGTAGGACAGTTCGGGGTCGGGGGGTACTACGAGCAGTACTTC. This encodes CASSVGQFGVGGYYEQYF. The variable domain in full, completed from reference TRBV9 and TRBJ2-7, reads DSGVTQTPKHLITATGQRVTLRCSPRSGDLSVYWYQQSLDQGLQFLIQYYNGEERAKGNILERFSAQQFPDLHSELNLSSLELGDSALYFCASSVGQFGVGGYYEQYFGPGTRLTVT.

The CDR3 nucleotides read TGTGCCAGCAGCTTAGCGGACAGATCCTACGAGCAGTACTTC. Amino acid sequence: CASSLADRSYEQYF. The chain recombines TRBV7-8 with TRBJ2-7, with D possibly TRBD1 on 6 matching bases. This CDR3 is 14 amino acids long. The V end lost 0 bases, the J end lost 1 base, and 7 bases lay between the germline ends. Germline loops: CDR1 SGHVS, CDR2 FQNEAQ.

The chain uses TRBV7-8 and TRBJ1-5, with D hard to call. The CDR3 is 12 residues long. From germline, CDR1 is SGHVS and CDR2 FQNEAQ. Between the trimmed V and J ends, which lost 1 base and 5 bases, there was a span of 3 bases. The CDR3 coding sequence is TGTGCCAGCAGCTTAGGGGATCAGCCCCAGCATTTT. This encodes CASSLGDQPQHF.

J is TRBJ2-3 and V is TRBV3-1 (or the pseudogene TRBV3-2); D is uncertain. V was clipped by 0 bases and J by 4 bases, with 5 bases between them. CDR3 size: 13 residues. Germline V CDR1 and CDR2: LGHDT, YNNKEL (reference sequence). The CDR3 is CASSQDAADTQYF. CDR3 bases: TGTGCCAGCAGCCAAGATGCCGCAGATACGCAGTATTTT.

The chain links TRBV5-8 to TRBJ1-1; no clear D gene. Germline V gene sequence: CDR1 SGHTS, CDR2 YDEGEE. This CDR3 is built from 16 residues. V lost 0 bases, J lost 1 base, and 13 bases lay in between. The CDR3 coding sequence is TGTGCCAGCAGCTTGGTTGTAGGGTCATCGAACACTGAAGCTTTCTTT. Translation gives CASSLVVGSSNTEAFF.